Listed here is a single T cell receptor beta chain. Its antigen has not been determined. Base-call qualities are not available, and no considerably larger clone is one nucleotide away. The CDR3 regions of human TCRbeta chains were subjected to immunosequencing. The original methods were these. TCRs in the repertoires were compared against a reference library of SARS-CoV-2-specific TCRs that had been generated with the MIRA antigen-specificity platform. Breadth was defined as the fraction of unique TCRs that were SARS-CoV-2-associated, and depth was defined as the fraction of total T cells that were SARS-CoV-2-associated. Using the MIRA data, each spike-specific TCR was assigned both to the spike region to which the TCR was reactive and to a CD4 or CD8 class. Log10-transformed breadth and depth values were compared by one-way ANOVA with Sidak's multiple comparisons tests. Entries here come from immuneACCESS through TCRdb and include only in-frame sequences with V and J called. Some clones fail to appear in such tables; in the studies checked, an unresolved V gene covers under half of the shortfall, and the cause of the remainder is unknown. Clonal size and the V and J genes are those of that table, whereas D and trimming came from the DNA. This sample lists about 88,000 clones; about 91% were detected once. The ten largest clonotypes hold roughly 5.4% of the sample.

V lost 3 bases and J lost 13 bases; the stretch between them is 12 bases long. The germline V gene (reference sequence) specifies LNHDA as CDR1 and SQIVND as CDR2. The CDR3 holds 12 amino acids from the cysteine to the phenylalanine. Left in the record is the CDR3 DNA by itself, 36 bases read in frame from the first base. This entry belongs to a study of T cell responses to AZD1222 COVID-19 vaccine (dated by TCRdb to the early 2020s). At the level of the whole study: AZD1222 recipients with second doses at about 4 weeks or about 12 weeks were pooled, because spike-specific TCR depth and breadth did not differ between schedules. A total of around 240 trial participants underwent TCR sequencing, of whom under 220 had received two doses of AZD1222 and around 25 had received two doses of the MenACWY control vaccine. Enrollment into the trials was organized by age into subgroups of 18-55, 56-69 and 70-plus years, and those subgroups contained about 150, 27 and 61 TCR-sequenced participants, respectively.

The time point label on this specimen signifies: baseline before first vaccination. Vaccinee samples came from UK trials COV001 and COV002, including a single-blind randomized controlled phase 2/3 trial of AZD1222 (ChAdOx1 nCoV-19) in healthy adults. Trial participant PBMC samples were collected at day 0 and day 28 after the second dose for TCRbeta chain sequencing. General conclusions and limits of the study: Epitopes outside the regions mutated in the B.1.351 and B.1.1.7 variants were reportedly recognized by nearly half of the unique spike-specific TCRs. The vaccine-associated CD4 TCRs covered the entire spike protein, and the dominant responses fell in regions 160-218 and 743-854. The 56-69-year group was small, and its depth increase did not reach significance, likely because of low power. Because no day 14 peak-response samples were available, the repertoires could be characterized only after the peak T cell response. After two AZD1222 doses, both the breadth and the depth of spike-specific TCRs were significantly higher than at day 0 and than in MenACWY recipients. Most participants were white British and females outnumbered males, and the authors suggested that clonal diversity may have been underestimated. Conclusions about previously exposed vaccinees are limited, since just five to seven AZD1222 recipients were seropositive for SARS-CoV-2 at baseline.

This clonotype was sampled from an adult in good health. The chain uses TRBV19 and TRBJ1-4; the D gene assignment is ambiguous. The sequenced sample was peripheral blood, obtained on day 0 of AZD1222 vaccination. The CDR3 sequence is CASSITGGRLFF. The nucleotides are TGTGCCAGTAGTATTACGGGTGGGAGACTGTTTTTT.